These T cell receptor beta chains were read from a single sample in a study of CD8 T cells in Susac syndrome. TCRdb re-derived calls from the immunoSEQ multiplex PCR reads in MiXCR, one entry per CDR3 protein. The sample holds a few hundred thousand distinct CDR3 sequences, 92% seen once. Sequencing was done on a sample of CD8+ T cells from PBMCs. The receptors originated from a human donor with multiple sclerosis. Each CDR3 is given with its conserved first and last residue. A D gene is named only where the DNA matches it firmly. Expanded clones get a size class; other rows say once, few or many, or leave the size out.

TRBD1	TRBJ1-5	once	TRBV19	TGTGCCAGTAGTATAGGGACAGGGAATGACAATCAGCCCCAGCATTTT	CASSIGTGNDNQPQHF
TRBD2	TRBJ2-3	.	TRBV5-4	TGTGCCAGCAGCTTTCTAGGGCTAGCGGGAGCAGATACGCAGTATTTT	CASSFLGLAGADTQYF
TRBD2	TRBJ2-1	.	TRBV12-3/TRBV12-4	TGTGCCAGCAGCCCTGGGACTAAAAACAATGAGCAGTTCTTC	CASSPGTKNNEQFF
.	TRBJ2-3	.	TRBV6-2/TRBV6-3	TGTGCCAGCAGTGAGGTGTCTACTAGCACAGATACGCAGTATTTT	CASSEVSTSTDTQYF
.	TRBJ1-5	.	TRBV10-2	TGCGCCAGCAGTGAGCGCGGGGGTGGTAATCAGCCCCAGCATTTT	CASSERGGGNQPQHF
TRBD2	TRBJ2-5	.	TRBV7-9	TGTGCCAGCAGAGCGGGGGGATCTCAAGAGACCCAGTACTTC	CASRAGGSQETQYF
.	TRBJ2-5	.	TRBV29-1	TGCAGCGTTGAAGGGTTTGGACAGAGAGCGCAAGAGACCCAGTACTTC	CSVEGFGQRAQETQYF
.	TRBJ2-7	few	TRBV14	TGTGCCAGCAGCCCTGAGGGATCGGGGGAGCAGTACTTC	CASSPEGSGEQYF
TRBD1	TRBJ2-2	.	TRBV7-8	TGTGCCAGCAGCTTATTAAGGGGACAGAAACTAAACACCGGGGAGCTGTTTTTT	CASSLLRGQKLNTGELFF
TRBD2	TRBJ2-3	.	TRBV7-9	TGTGCCAGCAGCGCGGTAACTAGCGGGACCACAGATACGCAGTATTTT	CASSAVTSGTTDTQYF
.	TRBJ1-2	once	TRBV7-3	TGTGCCAGCAGCTTAACGGGGGGGAGCCTCTATGGCTACACCTTC	CASSLTGGSLYGYTF
.	TRBJ1-1	.	TRBV6-1	TGTGCCAGCAGAGATTCATGGGACCGAGACATGAACACTGAAGCTTTCTTT	CASRDSWDRDMNTEAFF